Each of the 28 T cell receptor beta chains below was sequenced from the same sample in a study of cytomegalovirus exposure and HLA in healthy donors. Researchers ran the PCR with 60 Vbeta and 13 Jbeta primers. TCRdb's copy holds only in-frame clones and misses some; the assay was immunoSEQ multiplex PCR. The sample shows 58,000 or so clones, less than 75% of them seen only once. The sequencing sample was made of PBMCs. These receptors originate from a man between 50 and 59 years old in good health and CMV-seropositive.

The rearrangement uses TRBV18 and TRBJ2-1, with a weak D call TRBD1 (5 bases). The CDR3 has 15 residues. V gave up 3 bases and J gave up 0 bases, with 9 bases separating them. Germline-derived CDR1 and CDR2 are KGHSH and LQKENI. CDR3 coding DNA: TGTGCCAGCTCACCGACACAGGACTCCTACAATGAGCAGTTCTTC. This sequence encodes CASSPTQDSYNEQFF.

The chain links TRBV4-3 to TRBJ1-6, with 9 bases fitting TRBD1. V was pared by 0 bases and J by 9 bases, with 9 bases of the junction left unmatched. Germline V CDR1 and CDR2: LGHNA, YSLEER. This CDR3 is 17 amino acids long. CDR3 nucleotide sequence: TGCGCCAGCAGCCAAGATCCCAAGGACAGGGGTTTTTCACCCCTCCACTTT. Translated: CASSQDPKDRGFSPLHF.

This rearrangement joins TRBV11-2 to TRBJ2-7; a possible D gene is TRBD1 (5 bases). This CDR3 contains 14 residues. In germline, CDR1 is SGHAT, CDR2 FQNNGV. V was clipped by 5 bases and J by 2 bases, with 13 bases between them. The CDR3 protein is CASSLTAATYEQYF. For the CDR3, the DNA is TGTGCCAGCAGCCTGACAGCCGCAACCTACGAGCAGTACTTC.

The chain is built from TRBV6-1 and TRBJ1-6, with D hard to call. Germline V lookup: CDR1 MNHNS, CDR2 SASEGT. The CDR3 spans 13 residues. The ends were cut back, 3 bases at V and 8 bases at J, with 8 bases in the middle. CDR3 DNA sequence: TGTGCCAGCAGTGATGAACTTCATTCACCCCTCCACTTT. Amino acids: CASSDELHSPLHF.

This clone was observed a few times. The rearrangement joins TRBV7-6 to TRBJ2-5, with TRBD2 matching over 9 bases. With V trimmed by 5 bases and J by 4 bases, 11 bases remained unmatched. CDR3 size: 16 residues. Germline CDR1 and CDR2: SGHVS and FNYEAQ. The CDR3 sequence: CASSHPRTSVRETQYF. The CDR3 coding sequence is TGTGCCAGCAGCCACCCTCGGACTAGCGTTAGAGAGACCCAGTACTTC.

This rearrangement joins TRBV6-6 to TRBJ1-5; D is unclear. The germline V gene encodes CDR1 MNHNY and CDR2 SVGAGI (reference sequence). Between the trimmed V and J ends, which lost 6 bases and 1 base, there was a span of 13 bases. The CDR3 has 15 residues. Here the CDR3 DNA reads TGTGCCAGCAGCCCACGAGTAGCGAGCAATCAGCCCCAGCATTTT. It specifies CASSPRVASNQPQHF.

This clone was detected only once. J is TRBJ2-4 and V is TRBV9; no definite D call. Per the germline V gene, CDR1 is SGDLS and CDR2 is YYNGEE. CDR3 size: 10 residues. V was cut by 7 bases and J by 12 bases, with 11 bases left in between. This chain's CDR3 is CASPEACQYF. CDR3 nucleotides: TGTGCCAGCCCCGAGGCTTGTCAGTACTTC.

The gene calls are TRBV9 and TRBJ2-7; 10 positions match TRBD1. The CDR3 length is 15 residues. Looked up from germline, CDR1 is SGDLS and CDR2 is YYNGEE. J was trimmed by 3 bases and V by 1 base; bases with no gene match: 4. The CDR3 protein is CASSVSGQGFYEQYF. The DNA of the CDR3 is TGTGCCAGCAGCGTATCGGGACAGGGGTTCTACGAGCAGTACTTC.

CDR3 sequence: CASSVALGTSVHEQYF. The CDR3 nucleotides are TGTGCCAGCAGCGTAGCCCTTGGGACTAGCGTGCACGAGCAGTACTTC. This chain connects TRBV9 to TRBJ2-7; 10 nucleotides align to TRBD2. Trimming removed 0 bases from V and 5 bases from J; junction bases left unmatched: 8. The CDR3 has 16 residues. Germline assignment: CDR1 SGDLS and CDR2 YYNGEE.

The chain uses TRBV30 and TRBJ1-5; a possible D gene is TRBD1 (6 bases). The V end lost 2 bases, the J end lost 1 base, and 15 bases lay between the germline ends. From germline, CDR1 is GTSNPN and CDR2 SVGIG (reference sequence). CDR3 size: 16 residues. CDR3 protein: CAWSPPWGRSNQPQHF. The CDR3 DNA reads as TGTGCCTGGAGTCCCCCCTGGGGGCGAAGCAATCAGCCCCAGCATTTT. The variable domain in full, with the rest retrieved from reference TRBV30 and TRBJ1-5, is SQTIHQWPATLVQPVGSPLSLECTVEGTSNPNLYWYRQAAGRGLQLLFYSVGIGQISSEVPQNLSASRPQDRQFILSSKKLLLSDSGFYLCAWSPPWGRSNQPQHFGDGTRLSIL.

CDR3 sequence reads: CASSVTSPSTDTQYF. The CDR3 nucleotides are TGCGCCAGCAGCGTCACTTCTCCTAGCACAGATACGCAGTATTTT. The chain joins TRBV4-1 to TRBJ2-3, with no clear D. The germline CDR1 and CDR2 sequences are MGHRA and YSYEKL. This CDR3 spans 15 amino acids. V gave up 5 bases and J gave up 0 bases, with 12 bases separating them.

The count of this clone is one. The chain links TRBV9 to TRBJ2-1, with 8 positions matching TRBD1. The CDR3 is 15 amino acids. Trimming at V came to 2 bases and at J to 5 bases, leaving 6 bases not matched to a gene. The germline V gene has CDR1 SGDLS and CDR2 YYNGEE. DNA of the CDR3: TGTGCCAGCAGCGTCGGACAGGGCCCCAACAATGAGCAGTTCTTC. Amino acid sequence: CASSVGQGPNNEQFF.

This clone has more than one count but fewer than ten. The chain links TRBV21-1 to TRBJ1-1; the table names TRBD1, a call not compared with the DNA. TRBV21-1 is recorded as a pseudogene. The CDR3 consists of 12 residues. Here the CDR3 reads CASSKGDREAFF. The CDR3 region has the DNA TGTGCCAGCAGCAAAGGAGACAGGGAAGCTTTCTTT.

The chain carries TRBV27 and TRBJ2-3; D remains ambiguous. V gave up 4 bases and J gave up 7 bases, with 15 bases separating them. Germline CDR1 MNHEY, CDR2 SMNVEV (reference sequence). This CDR3 is built from 14 residues. In DNA, the CDR3 is TGTGCCAGCAGTTCTGCGAGGCTGTTGCATACGCAGTATTTT. Its translation: CASSSARLLHTQYF.

The chain employs TRBV9 and TRBJ2-7; TRBD1 matches 9 bases. Germline CDR1 reads SGDLS; CDR2 reads YYNGEE. The CDR3 length is 13 residues. The V and J ends lost 3 bases and 5 bases, in that order; junction bases with no gene match: 3. The CDR3 DNA reads as TGTGCCAGCAGCGCCGGGACAGGGAACGAGCAGTACTTC. As protein: CASSAGTGNEQYF. The variable domain in full, completed from reference TRBV9 and TRBJ2-7, reads DSGVTQTPKHLITATGQRVTLRCSPRSGDLSVYWYQQSLDQGLQFLIQYYNGEERAKGNILERFSAQQFPDLHSELNLSSLELGDSALYFCASSAGTGNEQYFGPGTRLTVT.

V gene TRBV5-1 combines with J gene TRBJ1-5; D gene uncertain. In germline, CDR1 is SGHRS, CDR2 YFSETQ. Trimming left V 1 base short and J 0 bases short, with 8 bases between. The CDR3 runs to 15 residues. The chain's CDR3 is CASSLSSGSNQPQHF. The CDR3 DNA is TGCGCCAGCAGCTTGAGTTCAGGTAGCAATCAGCCCCAGCATTTT.

The chain has TRBV19 and TRBJ1-4, with 12 bases that match TRBD1. V dropped 5 bases and J dropped 8; count of bases not matched to a gene: 3. Germline CDR1 LNHDA, CDR2 SQIVND (reference sequence). The CDR3 has 14 residues. The CDR3 sequence: CASSWDRGQEKLFF. The CDR3 nucleotides are TGTGCCAGTAGTTGGGACAGGGGGCAGGAAAAACTGTTTTTT.

This chain's CDR3 is CASSEVGGYQPQHF. The DNA of the CDR3 is TGTGCCAGCAGTGAAGTGGGAGGGTATCAGCCCCAGCATTTT. V is TRBV6-1 and J is TRBJ1-5; no definite D call. CDR3 length equals 14 residues. Germline-derived CDR1 and CDR2 are MNHNS and SASEGT. Deletions cut 1 base from V and 5 bases from J, with 9 bases between.

Concerning this clone: Other nucleotide sequences in the sample specify the same CDR3. This chain links TRBV30 with TRBJ2-5; 10 nucleotides align to TRBD2. The CDR3 totals 14 residues. The J segment lost 2 bases and the V segment lost 2 bases, leaving 2 bases of the junction unmatched. Germline-derived CDR1 and CDR2 are GTSNPN and SVGIG (reference sequence). CDR3 sequence reads: CAWSLLAGQETQYF. The CDR3, as DNA: TGTGCCTGGAGTTTACTAGCGGGACAAGAGACCCAGTACTTC.

The rearrangement links TRBV5-1 to TRBJ2-7; TRBD1 matches 9 bases. The V segment lost 3 bases and the J segment 3 bases; nucleotides outside the gene matches: 13. The germline gives CDR1 SGHRS, CDR2 YFSETQ. This CDR3 has 17 amino acids. CDR3 nucleotide sequence: TGCGCCAGCAGCTCCGGGACAGGGTCCCTACTACTCTACGAGCAGTACTTC. Translated: CASSSGTGSLLLYEQYF.

The chain links TRBV27 to TRBJ2-7; possible D gene TRBD2, 6 bases. V dropped 5 bases and J dropped 6 bases, with 14 bases sitting between them. The CDR3 sequence is 13 residues long. Per the germline V gene, CDR1 is MNHEY and CDR2 is SMNVEV (reference sequence). The CDR3, as DNA: TGTGCCAGCAGTCCCCTATGGGGAGGCGAGCAGTACTTC. As protein: CASSPLWGGEQYF.

This clone is a singleton in its sample. The rearrangement links TRBV30 to TRBJ1-1; possible D gene TRBD1, 5 bases. The CDR3 spans 15 residues. Germline loops: CDR1 GTSNPN, CDR2 SVGIG (reference sequence). The ends were cut back, 3 bases at V and 0 bases at J, with 14 bases in the middle. The CDR3 DNA reads as TGTGCCTGGAGCGTACCGGGGACTATGAACACTGAAGCTTTCTTT. Protein: CAWSVPGTMNTEAFF.

The genes are TRBV6-5 and TRBJ1-6; a possible D gene is TRBD1 (6 bases). This CDR3 is built from 16 residues. The V end was cut by 2 bases, the J end by 7 bases, with 15 bases between. From germline, CDR1 is MNHEY and CDR2 SVGAGI. CDR3 loop: CASSYAGAEANSPLHF. The CDR3 nucleotides are TGTGCCAGCAGTTACGCAGGGGCGGAGGCGAATTCACCCCTCCACTTT.

DNA for the CDR3: TGTGCCAGCAGTCCCACTTCAGGGGTCGGCTACACCTTC. The encoded protein is CASSPTSGVGYTF. This chain uses TRBV6-4 with TRBJ1-2, with a possible D match to TRBD1 (6 bases). Germline V gene data show CDR1 as MRHNA and CDR2 as SNTAGT. V lost 5 bases and J lost 8, with 15 bases in between. The CDR3 runs to 13 residues.

The V gene is TRBV9, the J gene TRBJ2-3, with 8 positions matching TRBD2. There are 17 residues in the CDR3. The J segment lost 0 bases and the V segment lost 2 bases, leaving 8 bases of the junction unmatched. Germline CDR1 and CDR2: SGDLS and YYNGEE. The CDR3 DNA reads as TGTGCCAGCAGCGTCGACGGGACTAGAGTTAGCACAGATACGCAGTATTTT. As protein: CASSVDGTRVSTDTQYF. The full variable domain, with the rest looked up from reference TRBV9 and TRBJ2-3, is DSGVTQTPKHLITATGQRVTLRCSPRSGDLSVYWYQQSLDQGLQFLIQYYNGEERAKGNILERFSAQQFPDLHSELNLSSLELGDSALYFCASSVDGTRVSTDTQYFGPGTRLTVL.

The table lists this clone with a count of one. The chain joins TRBV29-1 to TRBJ2-3; 10 bases agree with TRBD2. V shed 5 bases and J 3 bases; nucleotides not matched to a gene: 17. The V gene's germline CDR1 is SQVTM and CDR2 ANQGSEA. The CDR3 is 18 amino acids. The CDR3 coding sequence is TGCAGCGTTACTCCCCTGGGGTCTAGCGGGAGTTGGACAGATACGCAGTATTTT. This translates into CSVTPLGSSGSWTDTQYF.

This chain joins TRBV7-8 and TRBJ2-3; D might be TRBD2 (6 bases). The V end lost 2 bases, the J end lost 6 bases, and 12 bases lay between the germline ends. CDR1 and CDR2 from the germline V gene are SGHVS and FQNEAQ. CDR3 length equals 14 residues. CDR3 amino acids: CASSLLLATDTQYF. CDR3 sequence (DNA): TGTGCCAGCAGCTTACTACTAGCAACTGATACGCAGTATTTT.

The V call is TRBV6-4, the J call TRBJ2-1; no definite D call. The V gene lost 4 bases and the J gene lost 6 bases, with 10 bases spanning the gap. Germline CDR1 MRHNA, CDR2 SNTAGT. The CDR3 is made up of 13 amino acids. CDR3 region: CASSAAVGNEQFF. CDR3 coding DNA: TGTGCCAGCAGTGCGGCGGTCGGCAATGAGCAGTTCTTC.